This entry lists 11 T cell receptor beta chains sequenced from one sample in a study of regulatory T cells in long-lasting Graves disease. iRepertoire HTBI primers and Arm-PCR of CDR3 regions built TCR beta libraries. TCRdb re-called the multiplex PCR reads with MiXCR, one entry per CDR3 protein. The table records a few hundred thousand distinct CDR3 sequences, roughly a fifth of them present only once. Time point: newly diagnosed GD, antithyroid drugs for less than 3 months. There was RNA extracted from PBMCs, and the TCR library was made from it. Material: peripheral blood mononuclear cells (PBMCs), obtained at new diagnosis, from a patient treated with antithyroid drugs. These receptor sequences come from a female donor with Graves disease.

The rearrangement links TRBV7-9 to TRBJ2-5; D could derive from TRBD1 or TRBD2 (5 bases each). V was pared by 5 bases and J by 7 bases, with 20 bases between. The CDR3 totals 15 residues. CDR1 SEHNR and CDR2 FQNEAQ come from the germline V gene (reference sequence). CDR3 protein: CASSPWDGGFRTQYF. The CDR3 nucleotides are TGTGCCAGCAGCCCCTGGGACGGCGGCTTCAGGACCCAGTACTTC.

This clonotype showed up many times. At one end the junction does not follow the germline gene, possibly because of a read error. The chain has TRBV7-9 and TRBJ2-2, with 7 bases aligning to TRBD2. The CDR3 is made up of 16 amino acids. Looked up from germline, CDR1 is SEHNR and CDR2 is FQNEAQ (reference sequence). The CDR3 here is CASSLAAVANTGELFF. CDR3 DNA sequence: TGTGCCAGCAGCCTAGCGGCTGTCGCGAACACCGGGGAGCTGTTTTTT.

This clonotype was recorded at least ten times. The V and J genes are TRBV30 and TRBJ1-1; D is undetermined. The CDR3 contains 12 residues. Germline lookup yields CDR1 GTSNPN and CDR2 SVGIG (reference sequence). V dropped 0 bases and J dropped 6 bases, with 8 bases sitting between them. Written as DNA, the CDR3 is TGTGCCTGGAGTGTAGGCGGGCCTGAAGCTTTCTTT. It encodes CAWSVGGPEAFF.

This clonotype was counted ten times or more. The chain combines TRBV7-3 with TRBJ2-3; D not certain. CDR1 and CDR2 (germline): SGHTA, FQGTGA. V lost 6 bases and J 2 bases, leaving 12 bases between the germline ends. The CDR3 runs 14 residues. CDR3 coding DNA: TGTGCCAGCAGTCTTGACACCAACACAGATACGCAGTATTTT. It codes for CASSLDTNTDTQYF. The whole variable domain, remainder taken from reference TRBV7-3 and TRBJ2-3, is GAGVSQTPSNKVTEKGKYVELRCDPISGHTALYWYRQSLGQGPEFLIYFQGTGAADDSGLPNDRFFAVRPEGSVSTLKIQRTERGDSAVYLCASSLDTNTDTQYFGPGTRLTVL.

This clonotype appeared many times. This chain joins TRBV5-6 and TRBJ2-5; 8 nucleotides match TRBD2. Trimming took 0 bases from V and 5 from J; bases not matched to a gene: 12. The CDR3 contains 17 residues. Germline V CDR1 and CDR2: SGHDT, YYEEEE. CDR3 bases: TGTGCCAGCAGCTTGGGCATAGGAGCGGGAGAGAGGGAGACCCAGTACTTC. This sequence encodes CASSLGIGAGERETQYF.

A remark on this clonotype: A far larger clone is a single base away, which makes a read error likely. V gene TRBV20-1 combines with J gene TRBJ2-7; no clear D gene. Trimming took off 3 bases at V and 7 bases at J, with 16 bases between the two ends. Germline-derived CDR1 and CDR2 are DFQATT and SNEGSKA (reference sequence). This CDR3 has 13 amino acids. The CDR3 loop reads CSASPPYLSEQYF. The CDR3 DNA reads TGCAGTGCTAGCCCTCCTTATCTCTCTGAGCAGTACTTC.

The CDR3 coding sequence is TGTGCCAGTAGTACGCCCGGTCAAAACACCGGGGAGCTGTTTTTT. Protein sequence: CASSTPGQNTGELFF. This chain connects TRBV19 to TRBJ2-2; unclear D gene. V lost 4 bases and J lost 2, with 11 bases in between. CDR1 and CDR2 (germline): LNHDA, SQIVND (reference sequence). This CDR3 is 15 amino acids long. Drawing the rest from reference TRBV19 and TRBJ2-2, the complete variable domain is DGGITQSPKYLFRKEGQNVTLSCEQNLNHDAMYWYRQDPGQGLRLIYYSQIVNDFQKGDIAEGYSVSREKKESFPLTVTSAQKNPTAFYLCASSTPGQNTGELFFGEGSRLTVL.

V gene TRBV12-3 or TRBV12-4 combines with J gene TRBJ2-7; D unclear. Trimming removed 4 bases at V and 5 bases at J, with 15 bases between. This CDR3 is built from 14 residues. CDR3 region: CASSSLGWINEQYF. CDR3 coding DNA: TGTGCCAGCAGTTCCCTGGGTTGGATCAACGAGCAGTACTTC.

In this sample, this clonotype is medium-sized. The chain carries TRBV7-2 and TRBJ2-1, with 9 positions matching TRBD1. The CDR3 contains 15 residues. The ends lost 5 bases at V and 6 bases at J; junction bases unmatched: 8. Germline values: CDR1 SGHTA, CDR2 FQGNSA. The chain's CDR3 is CASSRTGDSFNEQFF. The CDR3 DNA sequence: TGTGCCAGCAGCCGGACAGGGGATTCGTTCAATGAGCAGTTCTTC.

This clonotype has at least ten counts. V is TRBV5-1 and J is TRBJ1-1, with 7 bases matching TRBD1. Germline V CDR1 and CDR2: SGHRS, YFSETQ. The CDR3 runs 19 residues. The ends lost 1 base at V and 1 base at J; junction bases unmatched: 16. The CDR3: CASSLTIRQGEIRNTEAFF. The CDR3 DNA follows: TGCGCCAGCAGCTTGACCATTCGACAGGGAGAAATTAGGAACACTGAAGCTTTCTTT.

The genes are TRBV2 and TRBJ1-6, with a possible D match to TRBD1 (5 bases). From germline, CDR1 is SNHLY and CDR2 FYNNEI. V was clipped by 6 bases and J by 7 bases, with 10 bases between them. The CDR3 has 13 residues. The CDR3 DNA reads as TGTGCCAGCAGGGACGGGGCCAATTCACCCCTCCACTTT. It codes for CASRDGANSPLHF. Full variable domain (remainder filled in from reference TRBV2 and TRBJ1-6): EPEVTQTPSHQVTQMGQEVILRCVPISNHLYFYWYRQILGQKVEFLVSFYNNEISEKSEIFDDQFSVERPDGSNFTLKIRSTKLEDSAMYFCASRDGANSPLHFGNGTRLTVT.